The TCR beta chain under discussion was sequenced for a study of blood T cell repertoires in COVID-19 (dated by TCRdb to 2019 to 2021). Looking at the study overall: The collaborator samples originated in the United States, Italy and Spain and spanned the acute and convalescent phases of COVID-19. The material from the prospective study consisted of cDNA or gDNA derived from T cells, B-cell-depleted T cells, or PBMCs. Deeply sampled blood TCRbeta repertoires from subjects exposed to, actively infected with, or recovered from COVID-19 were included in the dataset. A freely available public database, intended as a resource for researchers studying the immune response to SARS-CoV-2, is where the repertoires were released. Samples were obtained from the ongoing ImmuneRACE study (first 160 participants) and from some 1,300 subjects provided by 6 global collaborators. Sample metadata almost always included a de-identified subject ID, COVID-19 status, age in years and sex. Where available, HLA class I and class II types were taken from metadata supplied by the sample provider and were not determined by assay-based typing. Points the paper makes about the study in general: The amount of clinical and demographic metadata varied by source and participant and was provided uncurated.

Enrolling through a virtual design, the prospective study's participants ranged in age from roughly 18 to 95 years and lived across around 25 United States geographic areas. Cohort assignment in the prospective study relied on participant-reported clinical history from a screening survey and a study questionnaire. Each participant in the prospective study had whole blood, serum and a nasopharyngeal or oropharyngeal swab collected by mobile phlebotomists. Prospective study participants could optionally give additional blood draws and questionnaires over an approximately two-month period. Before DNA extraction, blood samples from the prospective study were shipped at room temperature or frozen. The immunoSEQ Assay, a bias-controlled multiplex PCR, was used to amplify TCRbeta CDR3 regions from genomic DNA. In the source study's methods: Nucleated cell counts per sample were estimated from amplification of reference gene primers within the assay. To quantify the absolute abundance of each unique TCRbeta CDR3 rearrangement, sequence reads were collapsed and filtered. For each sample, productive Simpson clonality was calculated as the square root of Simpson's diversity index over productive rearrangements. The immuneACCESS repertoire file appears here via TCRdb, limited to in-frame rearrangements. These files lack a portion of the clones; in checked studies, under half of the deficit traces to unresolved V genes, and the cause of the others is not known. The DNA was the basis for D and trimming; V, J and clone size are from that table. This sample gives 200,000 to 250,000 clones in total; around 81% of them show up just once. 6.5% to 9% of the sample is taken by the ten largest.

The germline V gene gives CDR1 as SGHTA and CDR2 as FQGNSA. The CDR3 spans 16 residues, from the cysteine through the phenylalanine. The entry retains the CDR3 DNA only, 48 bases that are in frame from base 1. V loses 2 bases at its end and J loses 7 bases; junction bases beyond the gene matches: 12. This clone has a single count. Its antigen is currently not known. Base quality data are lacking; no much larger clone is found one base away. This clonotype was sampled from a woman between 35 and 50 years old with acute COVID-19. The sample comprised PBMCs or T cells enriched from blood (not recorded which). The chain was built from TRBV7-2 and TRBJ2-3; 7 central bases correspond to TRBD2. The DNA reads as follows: TGTGCCAGCAGCTTAAGCCGCGGGAGCCTCCGATATACGCAGTATTTT. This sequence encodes CASSLSRGSLRYTQYF.